This paragraph covers one T cell receptor (beta chain) sequence. This clonotype has a handful of counts. Its antigen is not yet known. The record has no base qualities; no much larger clone is one base away. This record belongs to a study of blood T cells in healthy people across ages (dated by TCRdb to 2013 to 2016). For the wider study: Template switching captured roughly one uniquely barcoded TCR beta cDNA molecule per two T cells in model experiments. To track age-related changes in TCR beta repertoire diversity, the study relied on deep sequencing normalized with unique cDNA molecular identifiers. Four age groups were formed from the donors: young (average approximately 15 years), middle-aged (around 37), aged (under 70) and long-lived (around 82). Donors of different ages were randomly distributed across sequencing lanes to avoid experimental bias. Using the same blood draw, the study looked at two additional independent replicas of 1 million unique cDNA reads for two donors, one aged 18 to 30 and the other aged 80 or older. Overall results and qualifications from the work: Because donor CMV infection status was unknown, age-related changes in expanded clonotypes were potentially confounded. Compared with the aged group, the long-lived group had more naive CD4+ T cells, fewer expanded clones and increased TCR diversity, suggesting age selection. Estimates of total diversity from one million sequenced T cells were regarded as lower bounds and underestimates. The percentage of naive T cells measured by flow cytometry correlated strongly with observed TCR beta diversity. Since profiling was done on bulk unsorted PBMCs, naive and antigen-experienced compartments could not be conclusively compared. Observed TCR beta diversity per million T cells fell roughly linearly with age, and a significant reduction was already apparent by age about 38.

The donors were 40 or so Caucasian individuals from Russia, aged roughly 6 to 90 years, who were systemically healthy. Each donor gave 9.5 to 10 milliliters of peripheral blood, drawn into EDTA-treated Vacutainer tubes. Ficoll-Paque density-gradient centrifugation was used to isolate PBMCs, with at least 6.5 million obtained per sample. Trizol reagent was used to extract total RNA from PBMCs, with at least 5 micrograms per sample. The percentages of naive CD45RAhigh/CD27high T cells were determined by flow cytometry on a PBMC aliquot from every donor. The library relied on 5' RACE. Sequencer: Illumina HiSeq 2500. A second PCR of about 7 to 12 cycles was run with a J-beta primer mix and a sample-barcoded 5' primer. A template-switch 5' adaptor carrying 12 random nucleotides introduced a unique molecular identifier onto each TCR beta cDNA molecule. Each sample yielded at least 3 million CDR3-containing paired-end reads. All of the RNA was converted into first-strand cDNA using the Mint cDNA synthesis kit, with a TRBC-specific oligonucleotide serving as the primer. Following uracil-DNA glycosylase treatment, a first 18-cycle PCR with universal primers M1SS and BC2_uni_R was performed on all cDNA. The study's processing was this. For normalization, 1 million high-quality reads, each with a distinct molecular identifier, were randomly selected from each sample. Instead of being binned into consensus sequences, reads that shared molecular identifiers were thrown out. MiTCR, run with a Q25 quality threshold and the strictest error-elimination algorithm, handled CDR3 identification, clonotype clustering and error correction. A nonparametric unseen species model with Euler transformation was used to estimate lower-bound total TCR beta diversity. Through fastp at Q25 and MiXCR, TCRdb rebuilt clones from the public reads, retaining in-frame beta chains. Rows are unified per CDR3 protein, each entry keeping the most common DNA and genes. The V and J calls reflect TCRdb's pipeline rather than the authors' work. The sample includes roughly 1,700,000 distinct CDR3 sequences, with under 30% observed a single time. The ten largest clones add up to about 8% of the sample.

Inclusive of the bounding cysteine and phenylalanine, the CDR3 is 13 residues long. Here the CDR3 DNA is all that survives: 39 bases in frame from base 1. V loses 0 bases of germline sequence and J loses 5 bases, and the interval between the two ends is 7 bases. The germline V gene supplies CDR1 KGHSH and CDR2 LQKENI. The specimen sequenced was blood. The chain is encoded by TRBV18 joined to TRBJ2-5; the D gene is not confidently resolved. This TCR was recovered from a woman under 40 in good health. The DNA reads TGTGCCAGCTCACCACCCGTAAAGGAGACCCAGTACTTC. It translates to CASSPPVKETQYF.